This is a list of T cell receptor beta chains from one sample in a study of cytomegalovirus exposure and HLA in healthy donors. Assay: immunoSEQ multiplex PCR; the TCRdb copy retains only in-frame clones and omits some. The sample gives around 150,000 clones, approximately 80% of which show up once; approximately 2.5% is in the top ten. The material sequenced was PBMCs. Source of these receptors: a man aged 50-59 years in good health and CMV-seronegative. Each CDR3 is given with its conserved first and last residue. A D gene is named only where the DNA matches it firmly. Expanded clones are given a class, and other clones once, few, many or no size at all.

TRBD2 15 - TRBJ2-1 TRBV6-5 CASSLQRERHNEQFF TGTGCCAGCAGCCTCCAGCGGGAGAGACACAATGAGCAGTTCTTC
TRBD2 15 - TRBJ2-3 TRBV7-9 CASDTGGGSADTQYF TGTGCCAGCGACACTGGCGGGGGGTCCGCCGATACGCAGTATTTT
TRBD1 15 - TRBJ2-3 TRBV11-3 CASSFGTGGPDTQYF TGTGCCAGCAGTTTCGGGACAGGGGGTCCAGATACGCAGTATTTT
TRBD1 13 - TRBJ2-7 TRBV7-8 CASSARQGNEQYF TGTGCCAGCAGCGCCCGACAGGGGAACGAGCAGTACTTC
- 14 - TRBJ2-1 TRBV7-7 CASSSQGGYNEQFF TGTGCTAGCAGCTCTCAGGGGGGCTACAATGAGCAGTTCTTC
- 14 - TRBJ2-7 TRBV7-8 CASSSTGNTYEQYF TGTGCCAGCAGCTCGACAGGAAATACCTACGAGCAGTACTTC
- 12 - TRBJ2-7 TRBV30 CAWRGPSYEQYF TGTGCCTGGAGGGGGCCCTCCTACGAGCAGTACTTC
TRBD1 16 few TRBJ1-1 TRBV18 CASSPHIQGINTEAFF TGTGCCAGCTCACCGCATATACAGGGGATTAACACTGAAGCTTTCTTT
- 15 once TRBJ1-6 TRBV7-9 CASSYTREGISPLHF TGTGCCAGCAGCTACACCAGGGAAGGAATTTCACCCCTCCACTTT
TRBD2 16 - TRBJ2-5 TRBV5-1 CASSSGTSGRLETQYF TGCGCCAGCAGTTCGGGGACTAGCGGGAGACTGGAGACCCAGTACTTC
TRBD2 23 - TRBJ2-1 TRBV30 CAWSVQFSTSGSPRGRSYNEQFF TGTGCCTGGAGTGTACAATTTTCGACTAGCGGGAGTCCTCGGGGACGCTCCTACAATGAGCAGTTCTTC
- 12 - TRBJ1-5 TRBV19 CASSPHNQPQHF TGTGCCAGTAGTCCCCACAATCAGCCCCAGCATTTT
- 14 - TRBJ2-7 TRBV15 CATGPWPGSYEQYF TGTGCCACGGGGCCTTGGCCCGGGTCCTACGAGCAGTACTTC
- 16 - TRBJ1-3 TRBV11-1 CASSRQPLRSGNTIYF TGTGCCAGCAGTCGACAGCCTTTACGCTCTGGAAACACCATATATTTT
- 13 - TRBJ2-3 TRBV5-1 CASSLDNTDTQYF TGCGCCAGCAGCCTCGACAACACAGATACGCAGTATTTT
TRBD2 15 - TRBJ2-5 TRBV2 CASRGLAGGQETQYF TGTGCCAGCCGGGGACTAGCGGGGGGCCAAGAGACCCAGTACTTC
TRBD1 15 - TRBJ2-4 TRBV9 CASSGEPGQGSIQYF TGTGCCAGCAGCGGTGAACCGGGACAGGGATCAATTCAGTACTTC
- 13 once TRBJ1-1 TRBV7-9 CASSYGVNTEAFF TGTGCCAGCAGCTACGGGGTGAACACTGAAGCTTTCTTT
- 15 - TRBJ2-3 TRBV6-4 CASSDVLAGADTQYF TGTGCCAGCAGTGACGTACTAGCCGGGGCAGATACGCAGTATTTT
- 17 - TRBJ2-7 TRBV5-1 CASSFGVAGFLQNEQYF TGCGCCAGCAGCTTTGGCGTGGCAGGGTTTCTCCAAAACGAGCAGTACTTC
- 8 - TRBJ1-2 TRBV20-1 CSVEPYTF TGCAGTGTCGAGCCCTACACCTTC
TRBD2 17 - TRBJ2-1 TRBV10-2 CASSESKLAGVNNEQFF TGCGCCAGCAGTGAGTCAAAACTAGCGGGAGTAAACAATGAGCAGTTCTTC
- 15 - TRBJ2-3 TRBV6-5 CASSYSGHITDTQYF TGTGCCAGCAGTTACTCGGGACACATCACAGATACGCAGTATTTT
- 16 - TRBJ1-3 TRBV5-1 CASSLDAGGAGNTIYF TGCGCCAGCAGCCTAGACGCAGGAGGAGCTGGAAACACCATATATTTT
- 15 - TRBJ2-3 TRBV7-9 CASSPVISYTDTQYF TGTGCCAGCAGCCCCGTGATAAGCTACACAGATACGCAGTATTTT
- 15 - TRBJ1-2 TRBV14 CASSQGVSGANGYTF TGTGCCAGCAGCCAAGGGGTCAGCGGGGCGAATGGCTACACCTTC
TRBD1 14 - TRBJ1-2 TRBV27 CASSAGQGNYGYTF TGTGCCAGCAGTGCGGGACAGGGTAACTATGGCTACACCTTC
TRBD1 15 - TRBJ1-1 TRBV27 CASSSGQVMNTEAFF TGTGCCAGCAGTTCAGGACAGGTTATGAACACTGAAGCTTTCTTT
- 14 - TRBJ2-3 TRBV27 CASSPWGGTDTQYF TGTGCCAGCAGTCCCTGGGGGGGCACAGATACGCAGTATTTT
TRBD1 14 few TRBJ1-1 TRBV9 CASSRQGQGDEAFF TGTGCCAGCAGCCGTCAGGGACAGGGGGATGAAGCTTTCTTT
- 12 - TRBJ2-1 TRBV7-9 CASSLSGGEQFF TGTGCCAGCAGCTTATCTGGCGGCGAGCAGTTCTTC
TRBD1 15 - TRBJ2-7 TRBV5-1 CASSLTWDREGEQYF TGCGCCAGCAGCTTGACTTGGGACAGGGAAGGAGAGCAGTACTTC
TRBD1 12 - TRBJ2-7 TRBV18 CASSTGANEQYF TGTGCCAGCTCGACAGGGGCCAACGAGCAGTACTTC